Listed below are T cell receptor beta chains from one sample, sequenced in a study of blood T cell repertoires in COVID-19. Method: immunoSEQ multiplex PCR; TCRdb's copy keeps in-frame clones and lacks some. The data show about 310,000 clones, with around nine tenths seen just once and around 9% held by the top ten. The sample consisted of PBMCs or T cells enriched from blood (not recorded which). Receptors were obtained from a woman between 25 and 40 years old who had recovered from COVID-19. CDR3s include the opening cysteine and the closing phenylalanine or tryptophan. D genes are given only for firm matches. Clone size is not always given. Where it is, it says once, few, many or a class for expanded clones.

TRBV27,-,TRBJ2-5,-,CASSRRDTQETQYF,TGTGCCAGCAGTCGCCGGGACACCCAAGAGACCCAGTACTTC
TRBV7-9,-,TRBJ2-1,-,CASSLSLATNEQFF,TGTGCCAGCAGCTTAAGCCTAGCGACTAATGAGCAGTTCTTC
TRBV14,TRBD1,TRBJ1-1,-,CASSPGGSEAFF,TGTGCCAGCAGCCCAGGGGGAAGTGAAGCTTTCTTT
TRBV28,-,TRBJ2-5,-,CASSSRIPRTRRGETQYF,TGTGCCAGCAGTTCTCGAATCCCCAGGACAAGACGGGGGGAGACCCAGTACTTC
TRBV3-1/TRBV3-2,-,TRBJ1-1,-,CASSQGGRSTEAFF,TGTGCCAGCAGCCAAGGGGGCCGGAGCACTGAAGCTTTCTTT
TRBV6-5,TRBD1,TRBJ2-7,-,CASRGTGISYEQYF,TGTGCCAGCAGGGGGACAGGGATTTCCTACGAGCAGTACTTC
TRBV7-9,TRBD1,TRBJ1-1,-,CASSPTFLGGDTEAFF,TGTGCCAGCAGCCCGACTTTTTTAGGGGGCGACACTGAAGCTTTCTTT
TRBV15,-,TRBJ2-2,-,CATSRDATTGELFF,TGTGCCACCAGCAGAGATGCCACAACCGGGGAGCTGTTTTTT
TRBV28,TRBD2,TRBJ2-2,-,CASSFTSGSSPGELFF,TGTGCCAGCAGCTTCACTAGCGGGAGTTCCCCCGGGGAGCTGTTTTTT
TRBV30,-,TRBJ2-3,-,CAWGQKFDTQYF,TGTGCCTGGGGACAGAAGTTTGATACGCAGTATTTT
TRBV6-5,TRBD1,TRBJ2-7,-,CASRDRGLGEQYF,TGTGCCAGCAGGGACAGGGGGCTGGGCGAGCAGTACTTC
TRBV18,-,TRBJ2-7,-,CASSPGHYEQYF,TGTGCCAGCTCACCAGGCCACTACGAGCAGTACTTC
TRBV15,-,TRBJ1-2,few,CATSRELAGNYGYTF,TGTGCCACCAGCAGAGAGTTAGCAGGGAACTATGGCTACACCTTC
TRBV19,TRBD1,TRBJ1-2,-,CASSTRQGYNYGYTF,TGTGCCAGTAGTACCCGACAGGGGTATAACTATGGCTACACCTTC
TRBV11-2,TRBD1,TRBJ2-7,-,CASSRRSGQGSYEQYF,TGTGCCAGCAGCCGGAGATCGGGACAGGGGTCCTACGAGCAGTACTTC
TRBV5-4,-,TRBJ2-1,-,CASTARGTHLGSSYNEQFF,TGTGCCAGTACGGCTCGGGGGACCCACCTAGGGAGCTCCTACAATGAGCAGTTCTTC
TRBV28,-,TRBJ1-4,-,CASSTIRHRIGEKLFF,TGTGCCAGCAGTACGATTCGACATAGGATAGGTGAAAAACTGTTTTTT
TRBV29-1,-,TRBJ2-1,-,CSVDSLENEQFF,TGCAGCGTTGACTCACTAGAGAATGAGCAGTTCTTC
TRBV2,-,TRBJ2-3,-,CASSDLSGSTDTQYF,TGTGCCAGCAGTGACCTGAGCGGTAGCACAGATACGCAGTATTTT
TRBV7-9,-,TRBJ1-5,-,CASSLGGQPQHF,TGTGCCAGCAGCTTAGGAGGTCAGCCCCAGCATTTT
TRBV15,TRBD2,TRBJ2-3,-,CATSRRLAGDTDTQYF,TGTGCCACCAGCAGACGACTAGCGGGGGACACAGATACGCAGTATTTT
TRBV7-2,TRBD1,TRBJ2-7,-,CASSYTGDPYEQYF,TGTGCCAGCAGTTATACAGGGGACCCCTACGAGCAGTACTTC